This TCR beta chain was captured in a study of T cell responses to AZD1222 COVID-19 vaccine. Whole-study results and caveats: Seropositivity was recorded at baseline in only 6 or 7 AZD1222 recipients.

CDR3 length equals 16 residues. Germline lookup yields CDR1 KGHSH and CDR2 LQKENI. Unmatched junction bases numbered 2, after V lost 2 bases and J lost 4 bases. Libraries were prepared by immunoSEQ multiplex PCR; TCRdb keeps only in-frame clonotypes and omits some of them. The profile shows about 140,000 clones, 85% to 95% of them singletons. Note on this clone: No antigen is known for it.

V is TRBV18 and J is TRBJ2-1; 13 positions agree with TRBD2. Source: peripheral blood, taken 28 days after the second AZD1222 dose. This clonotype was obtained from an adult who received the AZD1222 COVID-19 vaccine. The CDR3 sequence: CASSPAGLAGYNEQFF. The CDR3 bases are TGTGCCAGCTCACCAGCGGGACTAGCGGGATACAATGAGCAGTTCTTC.